Each of the 12 T cell receptor beta chains below was sequenced from the same sample in a study of T cell responses to AZD1222 COVID-19 vaccine. TCRdb keeps only in-frame clones here, not all; method: immunoSEQ multiplex PCR. The table has 90,000 to 150,000 clones, approximately 83% seen once. This material consisted of peripheral blood, taken on day 0 of AZD1222 vaccination. Receptors originate from an adult in good health.

This clone was seen only once. The rearrangement uses TRBV30 and TRBJ1-6; D is possibly TRBD1 (5 bases). Germline V lookup: CDR1 GTSNPN, CDR2 SVGIG (reference sequence). The CDR3 contains 15 residues. V was clipped by 4 bases and J by 5 bases, with 15 bases between them. Here the CDR3 reads CAWTRAGANNSPLHF. Written as DNA, the CDR3 is TGTGCCTGGACCAGGGCCGGGGCTAATAATTCACCCCTCCACTTT.

The V call is TRBV19, the J call TRBJ1-6; TRBD1 matches 10 bases. Per germline, CDR1 LNHDA and CDR2 SQIVND (reference sequence). The junction had 16 bases not matched to a gene; V was cut back by 6 bases and J by 11 bases. The CDR3 loop spans 17 amino acids. CDR3: CASRNPQRGQGTAPLHF. CDR3 nucleotides: TGTGCCAGTAGGAATCCTCAAAGGGGACAGGGGACGGCACCCCTCCACTTT.

CDR3 bases: TGTGCCAGCAGTCTGGACCCGAACACTGAAGCTTTCTTT. Its protein is CASSLDPNTEAFF. This chain links TRBV2 with TRBJ1-1; D gene ambiguous. The ends were cut back, 5 bases at V and 1 base at J, with 8 bases in the middle. The length of the CDR3 is 13 residues. The V gene's germline CDR1 is SNHLY and CDR2 FYNNEI. Complete variable domain (other parts from reference TRBV2 and TRBJ1-1): EPEVTQTPSHQVTQMGQEVILRCVPISNHLYFYWYRQILGQKVEFLVSFYNNEISEKSEIFDDQFSVERPDGSNFTLKIRSTKLEDSAMYFCASSLDPNTEAFFGQGTRLTVV.

J is TRBJ2-7 and V is TRBV19, with 10 nucleotides matching TRBD1. The CDR3 length is 15 residues. J lost 2 bases, V lost 5 bases, and 6 bases had no gene match. Per the germline V gene, CDR1 is LNHDA and CDR2 is SQIVND (reference sequence). CDR3 in amino acids: CASSSPGTGAYEQYF. DNA for the CDR3: TGTGCCAGTAGTTCCCCCGGGACAGGGGCCTACGAGCAGTACTTC. Full variable domain (missing parts from reference TRBV19 and TRBJ2-7): DGGITQSPKYLFRKEGQNVTLSCEQNLNHDAMYWYRQDPGQGLRLIYYSQIVNDFQKGDIAEGYSVSREKKESFPLTVTSAQKNPTAFYLCASSSPGTGAYEQYFGPGTRLTVT.

This chain joins TRBV5-1 and TRBJ1-2; TRBD1 might be the D (6 bases). This CDR3 contains 15 residues. Trimming removed 0 bases from V and 4 bases from J, with 13 bases in between. Germline-derived CDR1 and CDR2 are SGHRS and YFSETQ. In nucleotides, the CDR3 is TGCGCCAGCAGCTTGGAAGGGGGGGCGGCCTATGGCTACACCTTC. Translation gives CASSLEGGAAYGYTF.

The CDR3 spells CASSHSEGSGANVLTF. CDR3 in DNA: TGTGCCAGCAGCCATTCCGAGGGCTCTGGGGCCAACGTCCTGACTTTC. The chain uses TRBV4-2 and TRBJ2-6, with D perhaps TRBD2 (5 bases). CDR1 LGHNA and CDR2 YNFKEQ come from the germline V gene. Trimming stripped 3 bases from V and 0 bases from J, with 9 bases between. The CDR3 runs to 16 residues.

This CDR3 reads CASLQGNMNTEAFF. In DNA, the CDR3 is TGTGCCAGCCTACAGGGCAACATGAACACTGAAGCTTTCTTT. This sequence joins TRBV28 and TRBJ1-1; D is possibly TRBD1 (6 bases). Germline CDR1 reads MDHEN; CDR2 reads SYDVKM. V lost 8 bases and J 0 bases, leaving 13 bases between the germline ends. The CDR3 runs to 14 residues.

The chain uses TRBV18 and TRBJ1-5, with 7 bases fitting TRBD1. V shed 5 bases, J shed 1 base, and the junction held 5 bases outside the gene matches. Germline V gene lookup returns CDR1 KGHSH and CDR2 LQKENI. The CDR3 loop spans 15 amino acids. CDR3 in DNA: TGTGCCAGCTCATCGACAGGGCCAAGCAATCAGCCCCAGCATTTT. Translation gives CASSSTGPSNQPQHF.

This sequence joins TRBV19 and TRBJ2-7; D possibly uses TRBD1 or TRBD2 (5 bases each). Germline CDR1 and CDR2: LNHDA and SQIVND (reference sequence). The CDR3 length is 17 residues. The ends were cut back, 4 bases at V and 2 bases at J, with 21 bases in the middle. CDR3 protein: CASSTGGRTGTPYEQYF. The CDR3 nucleotides read TGTGCCAGTAGTACCGGAGGAAGGACGGGGACGCCCTACGAGCAGTACTTC.

The J gene is TRBJ2-1, the V gene TRBV19, with 9 bases matching TRBD2. CDR1 is LNHDA and CDR2 is SQIVND in the germline V gene (reference sequence). The CDR3 runs 19 residues. J lost 7 bases, V lost 3 bases, and 19 bases had no gene match. This CDR3 is CASSILRASGVEVRNEQFF. Here the CDR3 DNA reads TGTGCCAGTAGTATCCTCCGGGCTAGCGGGGTGGAGGTAAGGAATGAGCAGTTCTTC.

This chain joins TRBV19 and TRBJ1-5; D might be TRBD1 (5 bases). CDR3 size: 15 residues. Trimming pared 5 bases from V and 7 bases from J, leaving 18 bases between. Germline CDR1 and CDR2: LNHDA and SQIVND (reference sequence). CDR3 bases: TGTGCCAGTAGTTTTCCGGGGGTGAGGCTACAGCCCCAGCATTTT. Amino acid sequence: CASSFPGVRLQPQHF.

This clone occurred once. V and J are TRBV27 and TRBJ2-5; 11 nucleotides align to TRBD2. The ends lost 6 bases at V and 4 bases at J; junction bases unmatched: 10. The germline V gene has CDR1 MNHEY and CDR2 SMNVEV (reference sequence). The CDR3 has 16 amino acids. The CDR3 reads CASSDQLAGEGETQYF. CDR3 sequence (DNA): TGTGCCAGCAGCGACCAACTAGCGGGGGAGGGAGAGACCCAGTACTTC.